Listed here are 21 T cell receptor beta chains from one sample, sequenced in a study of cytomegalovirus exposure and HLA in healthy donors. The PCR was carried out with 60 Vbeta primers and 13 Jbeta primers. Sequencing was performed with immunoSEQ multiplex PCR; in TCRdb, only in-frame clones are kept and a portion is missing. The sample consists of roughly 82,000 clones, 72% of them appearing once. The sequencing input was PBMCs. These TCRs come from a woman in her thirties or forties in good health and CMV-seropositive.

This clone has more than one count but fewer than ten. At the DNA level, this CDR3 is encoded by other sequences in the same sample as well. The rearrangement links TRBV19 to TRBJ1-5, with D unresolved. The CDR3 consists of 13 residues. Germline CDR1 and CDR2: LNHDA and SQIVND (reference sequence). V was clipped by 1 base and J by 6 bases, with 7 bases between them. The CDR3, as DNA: TGTGCCAGTAGTATAGGGGCCACTCAGCCCCAGCATTTT. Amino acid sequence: CASSIGATQPQHF. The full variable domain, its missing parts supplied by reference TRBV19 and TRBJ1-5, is DGGITQSPKYLFRKEGQNVTLSCEQNLNHDAMYWYRQDPGQGLRLIYYSQIVNDFQKGDIAEGYSVSREKKESFPLTVTSAQKNPTAFYLCASSIGATQPQHFGDGTRLSIL.

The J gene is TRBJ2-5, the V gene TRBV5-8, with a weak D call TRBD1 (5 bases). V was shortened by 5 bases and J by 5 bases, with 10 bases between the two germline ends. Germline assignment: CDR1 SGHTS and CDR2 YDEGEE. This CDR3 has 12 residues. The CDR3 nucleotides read TGTGCCAGCAGACAGGACGGGGAGACCCAGTACTTC. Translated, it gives CASRQDGETQYF.

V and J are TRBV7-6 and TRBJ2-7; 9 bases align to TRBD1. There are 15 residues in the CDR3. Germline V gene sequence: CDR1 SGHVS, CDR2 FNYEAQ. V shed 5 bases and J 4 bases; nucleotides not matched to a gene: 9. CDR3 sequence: CASSLSDRGVYEQYF. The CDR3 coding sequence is TGTGCCAGCAGCCTGTCGGACAGGGGTGTGTACGAGCAGTACTTC.

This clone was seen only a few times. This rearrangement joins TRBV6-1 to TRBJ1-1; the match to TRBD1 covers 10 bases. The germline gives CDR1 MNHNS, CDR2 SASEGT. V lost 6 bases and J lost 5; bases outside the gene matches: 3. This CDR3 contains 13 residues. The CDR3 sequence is CASRTGGATEAFF. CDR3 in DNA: TGTGCCAGCAGGACAGGGGGCGCTACTGAAGCTTTCTTT.

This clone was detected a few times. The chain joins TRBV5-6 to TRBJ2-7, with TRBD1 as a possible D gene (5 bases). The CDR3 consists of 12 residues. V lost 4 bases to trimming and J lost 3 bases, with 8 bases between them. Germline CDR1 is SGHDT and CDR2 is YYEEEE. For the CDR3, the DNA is TGTGCCAGCAGCAGAGACAGCTACGAGCAGTACTTC. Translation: CASSRDSYEQYF.

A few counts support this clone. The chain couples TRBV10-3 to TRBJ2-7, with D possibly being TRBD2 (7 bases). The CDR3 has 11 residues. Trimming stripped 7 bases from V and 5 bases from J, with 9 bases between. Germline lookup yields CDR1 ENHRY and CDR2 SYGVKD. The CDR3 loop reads CAIKGGDEQYF. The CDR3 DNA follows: TGTGCCATCAAGGGGGGGGACGAGCAGTACTTC.

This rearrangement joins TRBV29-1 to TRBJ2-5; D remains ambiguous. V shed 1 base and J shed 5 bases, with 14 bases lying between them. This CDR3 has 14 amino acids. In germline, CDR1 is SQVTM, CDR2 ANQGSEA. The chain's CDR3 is CSVEGRLSRETQYF. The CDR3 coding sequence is TGCAGCGTTGAAGGGCGGCTAAGTCGGGAGACCCAGTACTTC.

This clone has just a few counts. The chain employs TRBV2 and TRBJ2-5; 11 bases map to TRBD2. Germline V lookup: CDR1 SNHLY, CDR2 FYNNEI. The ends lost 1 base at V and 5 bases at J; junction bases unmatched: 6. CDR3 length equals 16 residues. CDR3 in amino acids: CASSEEIAGGTETQYF. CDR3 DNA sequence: TGTGCCAGCAGTGAAGAAATAGCGGGAGGGACGGAGACCCAGTACTTC.

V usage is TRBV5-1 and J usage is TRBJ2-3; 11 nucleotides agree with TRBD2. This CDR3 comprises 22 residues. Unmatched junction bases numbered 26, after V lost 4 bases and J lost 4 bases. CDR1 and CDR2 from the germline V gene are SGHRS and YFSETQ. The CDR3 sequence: CASSREGGWLAGGSRSSDTQYF. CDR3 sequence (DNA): TGCGCCAGCAGCCGGGAAGGGGGTTGGCTAGCGGGGGGCTCTCGGAGCTCAGATACGCAGTATTTT.

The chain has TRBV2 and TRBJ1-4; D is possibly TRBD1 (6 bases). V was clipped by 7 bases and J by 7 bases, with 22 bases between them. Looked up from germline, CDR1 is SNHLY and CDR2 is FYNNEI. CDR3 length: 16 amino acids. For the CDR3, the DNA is TGTGCCAGCAAGCAGCAGGGGAGTGGTTCCGGTGAAAAACTGTTTTTT. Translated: CASKQQGSGSGEKLFF.

The CDR3 protein is CASSPGATKSLGYTF. The CDR3 bases are TGTGCCAGCAGCCCCGGCGCCACTAAATCCCTTGGCTACACCTTC. V gene TRBV7-9 combines with J gene TRBJ1-2; D unclear. Trimming left V 5 bases short and J 7 bases short, with 20 bases between. The CDR3 runs 15 residues. Germline V gene sequence: CDR1 SEHNR, CDR2 FQNEAQ (reference sequence).

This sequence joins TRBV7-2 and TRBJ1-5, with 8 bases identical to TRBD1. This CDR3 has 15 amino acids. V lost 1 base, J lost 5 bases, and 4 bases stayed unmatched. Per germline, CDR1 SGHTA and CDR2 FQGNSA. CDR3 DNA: TGTGCCAGCAGCTTAGAAACAGGGGGACATCAGCCCCAGCATTTT. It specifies CASSLETGGHQPQHF. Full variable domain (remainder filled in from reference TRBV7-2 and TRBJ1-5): GAGVSQSPSNKVTEKGKDVELRCDPISGHTALYWYRQSLGQGLEFLIYFQGNSAPDKSGLPSDRFSAERTGGSVSTLTIQRTQQEDSAVYLCASSLETGGHQPQHFGDGTRLSIL.

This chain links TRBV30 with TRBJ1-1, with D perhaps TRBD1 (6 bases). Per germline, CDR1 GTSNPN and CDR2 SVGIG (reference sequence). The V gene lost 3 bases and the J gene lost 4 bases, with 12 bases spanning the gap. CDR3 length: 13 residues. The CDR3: CAWSAGVSTEAFF. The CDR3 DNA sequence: TGTGCCTGGAGCGCAGGGGTTAGCACTGAAGCTTTCTTT.

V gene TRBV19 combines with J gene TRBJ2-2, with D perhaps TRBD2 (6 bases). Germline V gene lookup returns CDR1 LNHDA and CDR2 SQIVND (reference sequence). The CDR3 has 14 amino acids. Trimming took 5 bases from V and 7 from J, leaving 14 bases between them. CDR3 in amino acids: CASSSQGGGGELFF. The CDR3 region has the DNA TGTGCCAGTAGTTCCCAGGGAGGAGGCGGGGAGCTGTTTTTT.

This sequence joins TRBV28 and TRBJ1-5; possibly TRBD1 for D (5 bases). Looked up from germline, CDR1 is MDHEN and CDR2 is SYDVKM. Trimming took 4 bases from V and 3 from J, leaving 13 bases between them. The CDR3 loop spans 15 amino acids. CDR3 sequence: CASSYDDRINQPQHF. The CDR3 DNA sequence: TGTGCCAGCAGTTACGATGACAGAATCAATCAGCCCCAGCATTTT.

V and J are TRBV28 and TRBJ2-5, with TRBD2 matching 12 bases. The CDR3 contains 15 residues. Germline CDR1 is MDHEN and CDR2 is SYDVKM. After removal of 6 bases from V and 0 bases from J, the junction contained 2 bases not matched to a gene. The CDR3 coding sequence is TGTGCCAGCAGCGGACTAGCGGGGTACCAAGAGACCCAGTACTTC. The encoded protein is CASSGLAGYQETQYF.

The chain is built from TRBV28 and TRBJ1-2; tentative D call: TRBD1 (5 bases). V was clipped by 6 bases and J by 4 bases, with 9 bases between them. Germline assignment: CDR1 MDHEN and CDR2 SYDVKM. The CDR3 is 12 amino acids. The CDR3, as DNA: TGTGCCAGCAGCTGGACATCCTATGGCTACACCTTC. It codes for CASSWTSYGYTF.

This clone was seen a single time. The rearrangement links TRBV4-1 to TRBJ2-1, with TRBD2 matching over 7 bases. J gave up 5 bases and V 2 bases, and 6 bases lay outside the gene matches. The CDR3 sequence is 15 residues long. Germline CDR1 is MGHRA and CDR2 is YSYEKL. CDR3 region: CASSQPTSSNNEQFF. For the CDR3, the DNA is TGCGCCAGCAGCCAACCGACTAGCTCAAACAATGAGCAGTTCTTC.

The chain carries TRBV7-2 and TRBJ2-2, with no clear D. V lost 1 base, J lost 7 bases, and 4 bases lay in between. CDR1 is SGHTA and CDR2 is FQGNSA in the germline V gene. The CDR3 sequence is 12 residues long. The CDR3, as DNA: TGTGCCAGCAGCTTAGGTATCGGGGAGCTGTTTTTT. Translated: CASSLGIGELFF.

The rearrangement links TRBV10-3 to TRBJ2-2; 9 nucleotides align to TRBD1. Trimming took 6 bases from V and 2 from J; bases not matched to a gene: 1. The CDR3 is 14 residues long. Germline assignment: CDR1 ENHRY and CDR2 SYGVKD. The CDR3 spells CAIRGQGNTGELFF. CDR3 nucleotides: TGTGCCATCAGGGGACAGGGAAACACCGGGGAGCTGTTTTTT.

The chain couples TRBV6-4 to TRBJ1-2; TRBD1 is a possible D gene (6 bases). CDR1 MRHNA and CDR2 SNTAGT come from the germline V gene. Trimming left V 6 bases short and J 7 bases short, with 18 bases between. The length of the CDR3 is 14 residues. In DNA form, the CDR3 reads TGTGCCAGCAGGCCCAACAGGGTCGAGGGTGGCTACACCTTC. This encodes CASRPNRVEGGYTF.